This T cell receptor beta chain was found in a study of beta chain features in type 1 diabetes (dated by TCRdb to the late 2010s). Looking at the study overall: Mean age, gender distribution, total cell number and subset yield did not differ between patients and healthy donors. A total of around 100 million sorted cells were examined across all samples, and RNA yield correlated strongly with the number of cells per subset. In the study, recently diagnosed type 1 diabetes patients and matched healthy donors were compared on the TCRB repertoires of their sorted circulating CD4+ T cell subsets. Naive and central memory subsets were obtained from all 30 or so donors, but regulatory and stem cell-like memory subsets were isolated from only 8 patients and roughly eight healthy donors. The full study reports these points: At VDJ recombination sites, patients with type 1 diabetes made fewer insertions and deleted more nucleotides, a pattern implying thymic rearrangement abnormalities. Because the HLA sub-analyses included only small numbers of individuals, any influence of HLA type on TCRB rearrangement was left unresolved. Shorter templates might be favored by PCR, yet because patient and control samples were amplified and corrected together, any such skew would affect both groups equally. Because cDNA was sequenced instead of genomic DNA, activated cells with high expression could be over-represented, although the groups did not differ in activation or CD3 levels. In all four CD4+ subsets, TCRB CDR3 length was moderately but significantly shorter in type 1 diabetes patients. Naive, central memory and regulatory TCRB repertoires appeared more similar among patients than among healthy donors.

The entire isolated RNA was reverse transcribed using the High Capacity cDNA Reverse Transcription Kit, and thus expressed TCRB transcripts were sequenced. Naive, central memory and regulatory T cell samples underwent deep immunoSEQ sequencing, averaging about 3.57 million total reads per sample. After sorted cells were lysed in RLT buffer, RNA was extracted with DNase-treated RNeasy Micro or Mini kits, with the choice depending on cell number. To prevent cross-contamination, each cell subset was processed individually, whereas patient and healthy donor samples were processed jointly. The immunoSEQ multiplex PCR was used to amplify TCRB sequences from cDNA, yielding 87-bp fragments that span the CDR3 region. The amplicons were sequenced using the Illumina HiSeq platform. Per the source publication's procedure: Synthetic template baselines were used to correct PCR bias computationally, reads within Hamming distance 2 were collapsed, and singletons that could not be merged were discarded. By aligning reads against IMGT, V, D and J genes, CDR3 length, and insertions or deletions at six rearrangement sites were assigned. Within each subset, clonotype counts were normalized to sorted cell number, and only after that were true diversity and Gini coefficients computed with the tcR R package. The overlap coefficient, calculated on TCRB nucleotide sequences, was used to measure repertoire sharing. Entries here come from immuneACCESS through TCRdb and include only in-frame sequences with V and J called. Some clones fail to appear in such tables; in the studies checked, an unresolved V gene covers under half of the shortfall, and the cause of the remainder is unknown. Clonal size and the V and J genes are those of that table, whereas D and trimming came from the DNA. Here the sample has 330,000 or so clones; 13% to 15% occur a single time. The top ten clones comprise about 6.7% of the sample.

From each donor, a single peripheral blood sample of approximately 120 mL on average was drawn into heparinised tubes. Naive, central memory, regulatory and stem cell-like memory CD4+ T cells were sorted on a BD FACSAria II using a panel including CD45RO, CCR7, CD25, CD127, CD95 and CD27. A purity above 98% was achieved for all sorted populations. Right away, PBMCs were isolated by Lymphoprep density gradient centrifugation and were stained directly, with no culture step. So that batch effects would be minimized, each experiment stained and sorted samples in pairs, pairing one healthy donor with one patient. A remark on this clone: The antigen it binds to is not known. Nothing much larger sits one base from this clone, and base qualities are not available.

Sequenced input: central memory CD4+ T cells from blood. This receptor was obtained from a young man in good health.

The CDR3 amino acid sequence is: CASSPSRQGNSPLHF. DNA sequence: TGTGCCAGCAGCCCGTCTCGACAGGGAAATTCACCCCTCCACTTT. Rearrangement joined TRBV7-9 to TRBJ1-6; 7 bases in the middle match TRBD1. According to the germline V gene (reference sequence), CDR1 reads SEHNR and CDR2 reads FQNEAQ. After removal of 5 bases from V and 7 bases from J, the junction retains 8 bases not matched to a gene. The CDR3 runs 15 amino acids, cysteine and phenylalanine included. Only the CDR3 portion is preserved as DNA: 45 bases, with reading frame beginning at the first base.